This T cell receptor (beta chain) emerged from a study of shared clonotypes between healthy human individuals. The study, taken as a whole, reports: Memory subsets generally showed smaller estimated richness than naive subsets did.

This clone was seen just once. Antigen specificity is unknown. There were only Caucasian adults among the donors, and all lived in Nashville, Tennessee. Negatively enriched CD4+ T cells were divided by CD45RA into naive and memory. This CDR3 comprises 14 residues. The V gene's germline CDR1 is WSHSY and CDR2 SAAADI. The trim removed 9 bases at V and 7 bases at J, leaving 11 bases unmatched. Sequencing was performed with immunoSEQ multiplex PCR; in TCRdb, only in-frame clones are kept and a portion is missing. The data show about 360,000 clones, around 70% seen once. The sample was memory CD4+ T cells sorted from blood. Subset here: CD45RA-negative fraction. The rearrangement joins TRBV10-2 to TRBJ2-1; 8 bases match TRBD1. This sequence originates from a man aged 25-45 years in good health. The CDR3 protein is CASADRGQGNEQFF. DNA of the CDR3: TGCGCCAGTGCCGACAGGGGCCAGGGGAATGAGCAGTTCTTC.